This T cell receptor (beta chain) was identified in a study of shared clonotypes between healthy human individuals. Template for every sorted-subset replicate PCR totaled about 200 ng DNA, roughly 30,000 T cell genomes. Profiled with immunoSEQ multiplex PCR; TCRdb holds only in-frame clones, not every one. This sample carries more than 850,000 clones, 75% to 80% of them seen once, and the ten largest clones take roughly 0.56%. The V segment lost 8 bases and the J segment 7 bases; nucleotides outside the gene matches: 5. Germline CDR1 and CDR2: SNHLY and FYNNEI. The CDR3 is 13 residues long. The sample taken for sequencing was memory CD4+ T cells from PBMCs. Indicated subset: CD45RA-negative fraction. The sequence was obtained from a man aged 18 to 29 in good health. Some clones in this sample may be carry-over from other donors' samples. The chain recombines TRBV2 with TRBJ2-1; 10 nucleotides match TRBD2. Here the CDR3 reads CASYSGRRNEQFF. CDR3 in DNA: TGTGCCAGCTATAGCGGGAGGAGGAATGAGCAGTTCTTC. Full variable domain (outside the CDR3, taken from reference TRBV2 and TRBJ2-1): EPEVTQTPSHQVTQMGQEVILRCVPISNHLYFYWYRQILGQKVEFLVSFYNNEISEKSEIFDDQFSVERPDGSNFTLKIRSTKLEDSAMYFCASYSGRRNEQFFGPGTRLTVL.